This record covers a single T cell receptor (beta chain). Its target is unknown. With 60 Vbeta and 13 Jbeta primers, the PCR was carried out. The method was immunoSEQ multiplex PCR; TCRdb's version includes in-frame clones alone and lacks a portion of them. Among roughly 100,000 clones listed, 60% to 80% were seen once. Trimming cost V 3 bases and J 1 base; bases outside gene matches: 4. The CDR3 extends over 15 amino acids. The V gene's germline CDR1 is MGHRA and CDR2 YSYEKL. The record originates from a study of cytomegalovirus exposure and HLA in healthy donors. Overall study: Among the approximately 400 genotyped donors, 81% were placed in the Caucasian-associated ancestry cluster. Study findings and constraints: Altogether, 160 or so TCR beta chains were recorded as cytomegalovirus-associated.

Sequenced material: PBMCs. This chain links TRBV4-1 with TRBJ1-1, with 8 positions matching TRBD1. This sequence originates from a man between 60 and 70 years old in good health and CMV-seropositive. The CDR3 region is CASSQADRGNTEAFF. In DNA, the CDR3 is TGCGCCAGCAGCCAGGCTGACAGGGGGAACACTGAAGCTTTCTTT.